A selection of T cell receptor beta chains follows, all from one sample in a study of blood T cells in healthy people across ages. Using its own MiXCR run on the 5' RACE reads, TCRdb lists one record per CDR3 protein. The sample lists about 720,000 distinct CDR3 sequences; approximately 22% were seen once. The sequenced sample was blood. The receptors shown here come from a man aged 70 or older in good health. Both conserved end residues are part of each CDR3. A D gene is named only where the DNA matches it firmly. Clone size is shown for a subset of rows, as once, few, many or a class of expanded clone.

J,V,D,size,CDR3,DNA
TRBJ1-1,TRBV29-1,TRBD1,few,CSGRTGGVTEAFF,TGCAGCGGTCGGACAGGAGGGGTGACTGAAGCTTTCTTT
TRBJ1-5,TRBV20-1,TRBD1,-,CSATNKMTGINQPQHF,TGCAGTGCTACTAACAAAATGACAGGGATCAATCAGCCCCAGCATTTT
TRBJ1-1,TRBV12-3/TRBV12-4,-,few,CASSFTREAFF,TGTGCCAGCAGTTTTACGAGAGAAGCTTTCTTT
TRBJ1-6,TRBV12-3/TRBV12-4,-,-,CASSPRADNSPLHF,TGTGCCAGCAGTCCCAGGGCCGATAATTCACCCCTCCACTTT
TRBJ1-4,TRBV20-1,-,few,CSAREGASNEKLFF,TGCAGTGCTAGAGAGGGGGCATCTAATGAAAAACTGTTTTTT
TRBJ1-2,TRBV29-1,-,-,CSVQGRHGYTF,TGCAGCGTGCAGGGGAGGCATGGCTACACCTTC
TRBJ2-2,TRBV10-3,-,-,CAISSIGGANTGELFF,TGTGCCATCAGCTCCATTGGGGGGGCCAACACCGGGGAGCTGTTTTTT
TRBJ2-5,TRBV6-5,-,few,CASSFLGLHGETQYF,TGTGCCAGCAGTTTCCTCGGGCTCCATGGGGAGACCCAGTACTTC
TRBJ2-1,TRBV7-3,TRBD2,once,CASSSPGTRNEQFF,TGTGCCAGCAGCTCCCCCGGGACTAGGAATGAGCAGTTCTTC
TRBJ2-3,TRBV29-1,-,many,CSVEDAGLDTQYF,TGCAGCGTTGAAGATGCGGGTTTGGATACGCAGTATTTT
TRBJ2-5,TRBV7-9,TRBD2,-,CASSPTSGIQETQYF,TGTGCCAGCAGCCCGACTAGCGGGATCCAAGAGACCCAGTACTTC
TRBJ2-3,TRBV10-3,-,-,CAISERDWDTQYF,TGTGCCATCAGTGAGAGGGATTGGGATACGCAGTATTTT
TRBJ2-1,TRBV4-2,-,few,CASSQVVEGGYNEQFF,TGTGCCAGCAGCCAAGTAGTGGAGGGGGGATACAATGAGCAGTTCTTC
TRBJ2-1,TRBV29-1,-,few,CSARAGISSYNEQFF,TGCAGCGCTCGAGCCGGGATCAGCTCCTACAATGAGCAGTTCTTC
TRBJ1-1,TRBV12-3/TRBV12-4,-,-,CASSRPSGGNTEAFF,TGTGCCAGCAGTCGCCCCTCAGGTGGAAACACTGAAGCTTTCTTT
TRBJ2-5,TRBV9,-,-,CASSRTPTSQETQYF,TGTGCCAGCAGCCGCACCCCCACTAGCCAAGAGACCCAGTACTTC
TRBJ2-3,TRBV10-3,TRBD2,-,CAISESRSGSVDTQYF,TGTGCCATCAGTGAGTCTCGAAGCGGGAGTGTCGATACGCAGTATTTT
TRBJ1-1,TRBV27,-,few,CASSSPGGTEAFF,TGTGCCAGCAGTTCCCCGGGGGGCACTGAAGCTTTCTTT
TRBJ1-5,TRBV20-1,-,-,CSARDRFFQPQHF,TGCAGTGCTAGAGATCGGTTCTTTCAGCCCCAGCATTTT
TRBJ2-7,TRBV18,-,-,CASSPQREYEQYF,TGTGCCAGCTCACCACAACGGGAGTACGAGCAGTACTTC
TRBJ2-5,TRBV6-5,TRBD1,few,CASRTGGRETQYF,TGTGCCAGCAGGACAGGGGGCCGTGAGACCCAGTACTTC
TRBJ2-7,TRBV2,TRBD1,-,CASSDVGQGAYEQYF,TGTGCCAGCAGTGACGTAGGACAGGGGGCCTACGAGCAGTACTTC
TRBJ1-1,TRBV20-1,-,-,CSARDLDSRSVKAFF,TGCAGTGCTAGAGATCTCGACTCACGCTCCGTTAAAGCTTTCTTT
TRBJ1-1,TRBV2,-,-,CASSERVSGPNTEAFF,TGTGCCAGCAGTGAAAGAGTGTCGGGGCCTAACACTGAAGCTTTCTTT
TRBJ1-2,TRBV28,-,few,CASSIPTGNYGYTF,TGTGCCAGCAGTATCCCAACAGGGAACTATGGCTACACCTTC
TRBJ1-1,TRBV19,-,-,CASSTQGDTEAFF,TGTGCCAGTAGTACACAGGGTGACACTGAAGCTTTCTTT
TRBJ2-4,TRBV20-1,TRBD1,many,CSAGGGLAKNIQYF,TGCAGTGCAGGGGGCGGCCTAGCCAAAAACATTCAGTACTTC
TRBJ1-6,TRBV5-1,TRBD1,-,CASRIRGSSHNSPLHF,TGCGCCAGCAGAATCAGGGGGAGCTCCCATAATTCACCCCTCCACTTT
TRBJ2-5,TRBV20-1,-,-,CSARASEKTQYF,TGCAGTGCCCGGGCCAGTGAGAAGACCCAGTACTTC
TRBJ2-7,TRBV6-5,-,-,CASSYSIKQYEQYF,TGTGCCAGCAGTTACTCGATTAAGCAATACGAGCAGTACTTC
TRBJ1-2,TRBV7-9,TRBD1,-,CASSWTGISGYTF,TGTGCCAGCAGCTGGACAGGGATTAGTGGCTACACCTTC
TRBJ2-2,TRBV6-5,TRBD1,-,CASSYSGQAKLTGELFF,TGTGCCAGCAGTTACTCGGGACAGGCCAAACTCACCGGGGAGCTGTTTTTT
TRBJ2-7,TRBV29-1,TRBD1,few,CSVGQGFEQYF,TGCAGCGTAGGACAGGGGTTCGAGCAGTACTTC
TRBJ2-5,TRBV20-1,-,-,CSRAGKETQYF,TGCAGCCGCGCGGGGAAAGAGACCCAGTACTTC
TRBJ1-5,TRBV10-1,-,few,CASSERLRGGNQPQHF,TGCGCCAGCAGTGAGCGGTTAAGGGGAGGGAATCAGCCCCAGCATTTT
TRBJ1-2,TRBV6-5,-,few,CASSSNRVNQGYTF,TGTGCCAGCAGTTCCAACAGGGTCAATCAAGGCTACACCTTC
TRBJ1-4,TRBV24-1,-,few,CATSDGEKLFF,TGTGCCACCAGTGATGGGGAAAAACTGTTTTTT
TRBJ1-2,TRBV7-2,-,-,CASSLDNQRRYGYTF,TGTGCCAGCAGCTTAGATAACCAAAGGCGCTATGGCTACACCTTC
TRBJ2-1,TRBV7-2,TRBD2,-,CASSLFPSGSSYNEQFF,TGTGCCAGCAGCTTATTCCCTAGCGGGTCCTCCTACAATGAGCAGTTCTTC